The present T cell receptor (beta chain) was sequenced within a study of identical twins. Whole-study results and caveats: Models predicted less out-of-frame TCR alpha sharing in monozygotic twins than was found. Twin pairs had excess sharing that was weaker in beta out-of-frame sequences. The abundant beta clonotypes from cord blood had fewer insertions, and memory repertoires had none of this.

CDR3 size: 17 residues. V was trimmed by 4 bases and J by 4 bases, leaving 20 bases between them. From germline, CDR1 is SGHRS and CDR2 YFSETQ. Notes on this clonotype: Its antigen is currently unknown.

Carrying unique molecular identifiers, the cDNA also gained a universal primer site through template switching. TCRdb fed the 5' RACE reads into MiXCR, producing one record per CDR3 protein. The data hold some 240,000 distinct CDR3 sequences, with about 10% observed a single time. This sequence was found in a man aged 50-59 years in good health. Input material: memory T cells sorted from blood. The V and J genes are TRBV5-1 and TRBJ1-4, with no clear D. CDR3 DNA: TGCGCCAGCAGCCCTGGACGGACCTCGGGGAGTAATGAAAAACTGTTTTTT. Residues: CASSPGRTSGSNEKLFF.